These 3 T cell receptor beta chains were all obtained from the same sample, sequenced in a study of blood T cell repertoires in COVID-19. Sequenced by immunoSEQ multiplex PCR; TCRdb stores in-frame clones only, minus some. Here the sample spans 150,000 to 200,000 clones, roughly 89% being singletons. Sequencing was carried out using peripheral blood. Receptors were obtained from a woman between 70 and 85 years old with COVID-19, enrolled during active disease.

This clone came up once. V is TRBV10-3 and J is TRBJ1-5; 7 positions match TRBD1. Looked up from germline, CDR1 is ENHRY and CDR2 is SYGVKD. This CDR3 has 14 residues. J lost 1 base, V lost 4 bases, and 1 base had no gene match. The CDR3 sequence is CAISVTGSNQPQHF. CDR3 nucleotides: TGTGCCATCAGTGTGACAGGGAGCAATCAGCCCCAGCATTTT.

The chain recombines TRBV24-1 with TRBJ1-5, with 8 bases fitting TRBD1. Per the germline V gene, CDR1 is KGHDR and CDR2 is SFDVKD. Trimming at V came to 3 bases and at J to 4 bases, leaving 4 bases not matched to a gene. CDR3 size: 15 residues. CDR3 amino acids: CATSDATGGNQPQHF. The CDR3 region has the DNA TGTGCCACCAGTGATGCCACAGGGGGAAATCAGCCCCAGCATTTT.

In regard to this clone: The same CDR3 also results from other DNA sequences found in this sample. This rearrangement joins TRBV12-3 or TRBV12-4 to TRBJ1-2, with a possible D match to TRBD1 (5 bases). The CDR3 loop spans 13 amino acids. Trimming took 5 bases from V and 2 from J, leaving 9 bases between them. In nucleotides, the CDR3 is TGTGCCAGCAGTCCCGACAGAAACTATGGCTACACCTTC. Translation: CASSPDRNYGYTF.